This T cell receptor (beta chain) comes out of a study of cytomegalovirus exposure and HLA in healthy donors. Overall study findings and caveats: Across HLA loci, a later analysis found differing TCR association rates, with DRB1 most and HLA-C fewest. At a 0.05 false discovery rate, a later analysis found about 17,000 TCR beta sequences to be associated with HLA alleles.

It was with 60 Vbeta and 13 Jbeta primers that the PCR ran. Clones were sequenced by immunoSEQ multiplex PCR, and TCRdb holds only the in-frame ones, with some missing. The sample has about 130,000 clones, 70% to 90% seen once. This CDR3 comprises 16 residues. Germline V gene data show CDR1 as SGDLS and CDR2 as YYNGEE. Losses at the gene ends were 4 bases for V and 1 base for J; bases not matched to a gene: 10. As concerns this clone: Its matching antigen is unknown.

The chain carries TRBV9 and TRBJ2-5; 7 nucleotides line up with TRBD1. The TCR comes from a woman between 35 and 50 years old in good health and CMV-seropositive. The sample taken for sequencing was PBMCs. The CDR3 coding sequence is TGTGCCAGCAGCACTTCCCTCCGGGACAGCCAAGAGACCCAGTACTTC. It codes for CASSTSLRDSQETQYF.